This entry lists 32 T cell receptor beta chains sequenced from one sample in a study of T cells in Graves' hyperthyroidism and ophthalmopathy. RNA transcripts provided the source from which TCR beta CDR3 regions were amplified. In the first-round RT-PCR of the TCR CDR3, the HTBI primer set was used. TCRdb re-derived calls from the multiplex PCR reads in MiXCR, one entry per CDR3 protein. The data show around 530,000 distinct CDR3 sequences, 17% seen once. The sample comprised blood. The receptors here all came from a woman in her late teens or twenties with Graves' ophthalmopathy.

This chain's CDR3 is CASSLGLRREQYF. CDR3 in DNA: TGTGCCAGCAGTTTGGGACTTCGGAGGGAGCAGTACTTC. The J gene is TRBJ2-7, the V gene TRBV6-5; perhaps TRBD2 as D (6 bases). The CDR3 runs 13 residues. Trimming removed 4 bases at V and 7 bases at J, with 14 bases between. CDR1 and CDR2 from the germline V gene are MNHEY and SVGAGI.

At least ten counts were recorded for this clonotype. The rearrangement uses TRBV10-3 and TRBJ1-1; maybe TRBD1 (5 bases). The CDR3 length is 14 residues. Trimming pared 8 bases from V and 1 base from J, leaving 14 bases between. CDR1 and CDR2 from the germline V gene are ENHRY and SYGVKD. The CDR3 nucleotides are TGTGCCATCGCAATGGGACGGTCGAACACTGAAGCTTTCTTT. This translates into CAIAMGRSNTEAFF.

The chain joins TRBV6-1 to TRBJ2-1; D remains unclear. The CDR3 runs to 16 residues. Trimming took off 7 bases at V and 8 bases at J, with 24 bases between the two ends. Germline V lookup: CDR1 MNHNS, CDR2 SASEGT. The DNA of the CDR3 is TGTGCCAGCAAAATAATAGTAAGTGCCCCACCTGATGAGCAGTTCTTC. The encoded protein is CASKIIVSAPPDEQFF.

The chain uses TRBV5-4 and TRBJ2-7, with 8 positions matching TRBD2. Germline loops: CDR1 SGHNT, CDR2 YYREEE (reference sequence). J gave up 3 bases and V 4 bases, and 15 bases lay outside the gene matches. This CDR3 is built from 17 residues. CDR3 DNA: TGTGCCAGCAGCATGCCCCACGGGGGGGGGATGGACTACGAGCAGTACTTC. It encodes CASSMPHGGGMDYEQYF.

This clonotype appeared a single time. The chain recombines TRBV2 with TRBJ2-7; D remains unclear. The CDR3 has 12 amino acids. The germline V gene has CDR1 SNHLY and CDR2 FYNNEI. V was shortened by 7 bases and J by 0 bases, with 7 bases between the two germline ends. DNA of the CDR3: TGTGCCAGCAAGTCCGACTCCTACGAGCAGTACTTC. As protein: CASKSDSYEQYF.

This clonotype has at least ten counts. V and J are TRBV28 and TRBJ1-1, with no clear D. This CDR3 is built from 12 residues. V lost 6 bases and J 4 bases, leaving 9 bases between the germline ends. Germline V gene lookup returns CDR1 MDHEN and CDR2 SYDVKM. CDR3 region: CASSPQITEAFF. The CDR3 DNA is TGTGCCAGCAGCCCCCAAATCACTGAAGCTTTCTTT.

As to this clonotype: The CDR3 does not end in the conserved phenylalanine or tryptophan, so this is likely a read error. The gene calls are TRBV20-1 and TRBJ2-7; the D is unclear. Trimming removed 3 bases at V and 4 bases at J, with 10 bases between. The CDR3 spans 12 residues. Germline-derived CDR1 and CDR2 are DFQATT and SNEGSKA (reference sequence). The CDR3 DNA reads TGCAGTGCTAGGGCTGCGTCTTACGAGCAGTACCTC. It yields the protein CSARAASYEQYL.

This chain joins TRBV6-2 or TRBV6-3 and TRBJ1-2, with TRBD1 matching over 7 bases. This CDR3 is 14 amino acids long. The germline CDR1 and CDR2 sequences are MNHEY and SVGEGT. Unmatched junction bases numbered 7, after V lost 7 bases and J lost 2 bases. This chain's CDR3 is CASKPGTDNYGYTF. The CDR3 coding sequence is TGTGCCAGCAAACCCGGGACAGACAACTATGGCTACACCTTC.

This clonotype turned up a few times. V usage is TRBV4-1 and J usage is TRBJ2-1; 7 positions match TRBD1. Germline V gene lookup returns CDR1 MGHRA and CDR2 YSYEKL. The CDR3 totals 13 residues. The trim removed 4 bases at V and 6 bases at J, leaving 3 bases unmatched. The CDR3 DNA follows: TGCGCCAGCAGCCTGAACAGGGGCAATGAGCAGTTCTTC. It is translated as CASSLNRGNEQFF.

This clonotype was recorded many times. This chain uses TRBV30 with TRBJ2-7; 10 bases are a match to TRBD1. The CDR3 sequence is 13 residues long. J was trimmed by 6 bases and V by 6 bases; bases with no gene match: 8. The germline CDR1 and CDR2 sequences are GTSNPN and SVGIG (reference sequence). The CDR3 protein is CACLPGQGIEQYF. Written as DNA, the CDR3 is TGTGCCTGCCTCCCGGGACAGGGGATCGAGCAGTACTTC. Full variable domain (rest looked up from reference TRBV30 and TRBJ2-7): SQTIHQWPATLVQPVGSPLSLECTVEGTSNPNLYWYRQAAGRGLQLLFYSVGIGQISSEVPQNLSASRPQDRQFILSSKKLLLSDSGFYLCACLPGQGIEQYFGPGTRLTVT.

This clonotype has ten or more counts. The chain carries TRBV7-9 and TRBJ2-1; 7 nucleotides align to TRBD2. The CDR3 covers 14 residues. The V segment lost 8 bases and the J segment 10 bases; nucleotides outside the gene matches: 14. CDR1 SEHNR and CDR2 FQNEAQ come from the germline V gene (reference sequence). CDR3 coding DNA: TGTGCCAGCCTTCCCCAGCGGGGCCCTGGGGAGCAGTTCTTC. Translating gives CASLPQRGPGEQFF.

This clonotype was observed many times. V is TRBV11-2 and J is TRBJ2-1; 16 positions agree with TRBD2. The V and J ends lost 5 bases and 9 bases, in that order; junction bases with no gene match: 7. The CDR3 runs 16 residues. Germline V lookup: CDR1 SGHAT, CDR2 FQNNGV. In DNA form, the CDR3 reads TGTGCCAGCAGCCGGGGACTAGCGGGGGGGTCGGGTGAGCAGTTCTTC. It encodes CASSRGLAGGSGEQFF.

The V gene is TRBV20-1, the J gene TRBJ2-4, with 11 bases identical to TRBD2. V dropped 1 base and J dropped 9; count of bases not matched to a gene: 8. CDR1 DFQATT and CDR2 SNEGSKA come from the germline V gene (reference sequence). The CDR3 extends over 15 amino acids. In DNA, the CDR3 is TGCAGTGCTAGAGTTGTAGCGGGAGGGTTCGGCATTCAGTACTTC. Translating it yields CSARVVAGGFGIQYF.

The sample holds many counts of this clonotype. The rearrangement uses TRBV11-2 and TRBJ1-1, with D possibly being TRBD1 (5 bases). Per the germline V gene, CDR1 is SGHAT and CDR2 is FQNNGV. V lost 5 bases and J lost 7, with 17 bases in between. The CDR3 runs 14 residues. The CDR3 sequence is CASSPFGGSIEAFF. Written as DNA, the CDR3 is TGTGCCAGCAGCCCTTTTGGGGGAAGCATTGAAGCTTTCTTT.

This clonotype was recorded at least ten times. The chain joins TRBV2 to TRBJ1-1; no clear D gene. Per germline, CDR1 SNHLY and CDR2 FYNNEI. The CDR3 totals 12 residues. Deletions cut 6 bases from V and 6 bases from J, with 11 bases between. The CDR3 reads CASSVRDSEAFF. CDR3 bases: TGTGCCAGCAGCGTGAGAGATTCTGAAGCTTTCTTT.

The J gene is TRBJ2-7, the V gene TRBV20-1; no reliable D call. Germline CDR1 reads DFQATT; CDR2 reads SNEGSKA (reference sequence). V lost 0 bases to trimming and J lost 3 bases, with 12 bases between them. This CDR3 is built from 14 residues. The chain's CDR3 is CSARDGQVDYEQYF. The CDR3 DNA reads as TGCAGTGCTAGAGATGGGCAGGTCGACTACGAGCAGTACTTC.

This clonotype was recorded at least ten times. The junction departs from the called germline gene at one end, perhaps through a read error. V and J are TRBV5-1 and TRBJ2-3; TRBD2 is a possible D gene (5 bases). CDR3 length: 12 amino acids. CDR1 and CDR2 (germline): SGHRS, YFSETQ. CDR3 sequence reads: CASSLEGDTQYF. CDR3 DNA sequence: TGTGCCAGCAGCTTAGAGGGAGATACGCAGTATTTT.

This clonotype was observed many times. The chain couples TRBV5-5 to TRBJ2-7; TRBD2 matches 11 bases. CDR3 length: 16 residues. The V and J ends lost 3 bases and 2 bases, in that order; junction bases with no gene match: 7. Per the germline V gene, CDR1 is SGHKS and CDR2 is YYEKEE (reference sequence). The CDR3 is CASSYPQTSGTYEQYF. In DNA, the CDR3 is TGTGCCAGCAGCTATCCTCAGACTAGCGGGACCTACGAGCAGTACTTC.

This clonotype came up many times. This chain joins TRBV7-3 and TRBJ2-3; TRBD2 might be the D (6 bases). Trimming took off 8 bases at V and 4 bases at J, with 13 bases between the two ends. This CDR3 has 13 amino acids. Germline V CDR1 and CDR2: SGHTA, FQGTGA. The CDR3 nucleotides are TGTGCCAGCGGCCCAACGGGAGCAGATACGCAGTATTTT. It specifies CASGPTGADTQYF.

This clonotype was picked up many times. The genes are TRBV2 and TRBJ2-2; 8 nucleotides align to TRBD2. This CDR3 spans 20 amino acids. Losses at the gene ends were 0 bases for V and 3 bases for J; bases not matched to a gene: 15. Germline V lookup: CDR1 SNHLY, CDR2 FYNNEI. The CDR3 is CASSEAGSGRTSGDTGELFF. CDR3 bases: TGTGCCAGCAGTGAAGCGGGGAGCGGGAGAACGAGCGGGGACACCGGGGAGCTGTTTTTT.

This sequence joins TRBV4-1 and TRBJ2-7; D is tentatively TRBD1 or TRBD2 (5 bases each). TRBJ2-1 matches the DNA end more closely, so the J call is doubtful. Germline-derived CDR1 and CDR2 are MGHRA and YSYEKL. The length of the CDR3 is 12 residues. The CDR3 spells CASSQGTYEQFF. For the CDR3, the DNA is TGCGCCAGCAGCCAGGGGACCTACGAGCAGTTCTTC.

J is TRBJ1-2 and V is TRBV10-3; 7 bases fit TRBD1. Germline CDR1 is ENHRY and CDR2 is SYGVKD. The length of the CDR3 is 13 residues. Trimming cost V 2 bases and J 4 bases; bases outside gene matches: 1. CDR3 residues: CAISEAGGYGYTF. CDR3 bases: TGTGCCATCAGTGAGGCAGGGGGCTATGGCTACACCTTC.

This chain links TRBV5-4 with TRBJ2-7; 13 bases fit TRBD2. J was trimmed by 2 bases and V by 0 bases; bases with no gene match: 2. CDR1 and CDR2 (germline): SGHNT, YYREEE (reference sequence). The CDR3 loop spans 16 amino acids. The CDR3 here is CASSLAGLAGTYEQYF. CDR3 DNA: TGTGCCAGCAGCTTGGCGGGACTAGCGGGAACCTACGAGCAGTACTTC.

The CDR3 sequence: CASSSTGGSTTYEQYF. Written as DNA, the CDR3 is TGTGCCAGCAGCTCGACAGGGGGCTCAACTACCTACGAGCAGTACTTC. The rearrangement uses TRBV5-4 and TRBJ2-7; 10 bases map to TRBD1. The CDR3 length is 16 residues. Germline V gene data show CDR1 as SGHNT and CDR2 as YYREEE (reference sequence). Unmatched junction bases numbered 8, after V lost 3 bases and J lost 2 bases.

This clonotype was detected only a few times. The V gene is TRBV27, the J gene TRBJ1-1; 8 bases are a match to TRBD1. Germline trimming cut 3 bases from V and 1 base from J; bases unmatched to any gene: 4. There are 15 residues in the CDR3. Germline V CDR1 and CDR2: MNHEY, SMNVEV (reference sequence). The CDR3 DNA sequence: TGTGCCAGCAGTTTTATGGGGACAGGGAACACTGAAGCTTTCTTT. It specifies CASSFMGTGNTEAFF.

This clonotype was seen many times. CDR3 in DNA: TGCGCCAGCACCCAGGACAGGCTGAACACTGAAGCTTTCTTT. Translating gives CASTQDRLNTEAFF. The rearrangement joins TRBV5-1 to TRBJ1-1, with TRBD1 identical over 7 bases. Germline trimming cut 6 bases from V and 0 bases from J; bases unmatched to any gene: 5. Per germline, CDR1 SGHRS and CDR2 YFSETQ. The CDR3 loop spans 14 amino acids.

This clonotype was detected only a few times. The V call is TRBV6-2 or TRBV6-3, the J call TRBJ2-1; D is ambiguous. This CDR3 is built from 15 residues. The V end was cut by 6 bases, the J end by 1 base, with 13 bases between. Germline V gene sequence: CDR1 MNHEY, CDR2 SVGEGT. The CDR3 DNA is TGTGCCAGCAGGCTAATCATGAGATCCTACAATGAGCAGTTCTTC. Its translation: CASRLIMRSYNEQFF.

This clonotype was observed a few times. The chain combines TRBV10-3 with TRBJ2-2, with D tentatively TRBD1 (6 bases). Germline V gene sequence: CDR1 ENHRY, CDR2 SYGVKD. The germline V and J ends were trimmed by 8 bases and 4 bases, with 8 bases remaining between them. This CDR3 comprises 12 residues. CDR3 in DNA: TGTGCCATCCGGACAGTCACCGGGGAGCTGTTTTTT. Encoded protein: CAIRTVTGELFF.

A remark on this clonotype: This sequence may be a read error, since a much larger clone differs from it by one base. The chain recombines TRBV7-2 with TRBJ1-6; TRBD1 might be the D (5 bases). Trimming stripped 0 bases from V and 0 bases from J, with 15 bases between. The CDR3 covers 19 residues. In germline, CDR1 is SGHTA, CDR2 FQGNSA. CDR3 in DNA: TGTGCCAGCAGCTTAGCCGTAGCGTGGGGACGCTCCTATAATTCACCCCTCCACTTT. Protein sequence: CASSLAVAWGRSYNSPLHF.

V gene TRBV5-1 combines with J gene TRBJ2-7, with a weak D call TRBD1 (5 bases). Trimming left V 2 bases short and J 5 bases short, with 14 bases between. Germline CDR1 reads SGHRS; CDR2 reads YFSETQ. The length of the CDR3 is 14 residues. In nucleotides, the CDR3 is TGCGCCAGCAGCTTCGGCAGGGAACGCGACGAGCAGTACTTC. Protein product: CASSFGRERDEQYF.

This clonotype came up many times. The V and J genes are TRBV18 and TRBJ1-1; tentative D call: TRBD1 (6 bases). Between the trimmed V and J ends, which lost 5 bases and 3 bases, there was a span of 16 bases. The CDR3 is 15 residues long. The germline V gene encodes CDR1 KGHSH and CDR2 LQKENI. CDR3 DNA sequence: TGTGCCAGCTCAATACAGGGCGTCGGTCACACTGAAGCTTTCTTT. Protein product: CASSIQGVGHTEAFF.

This rearrangement joins TRBV20-1 to TRBJ2-7, with 9 positions matching TRBD2. Trimming cost V 6 bases and J 2 bases; bases outside gene matches: 5. Germline V gene data show CDR1 as DFQATT and CDR2 as SNEGSKA (reference sequence). The CDR3 covers 13 residues. The CDR3 nucleotides are TGCAGTGCCACGGGACTAGCAACCTACGAGCAGTACTTC. The encoded protein is CSATGLATYEQYF.